This T cell receptor beta chain was sequenced for a study of radiation and T cells in renal cell carcinoma. Study overall: Nephrectomy followed 15 Gy stereotactic body radiation by 4 weeks.

Study observations and caveats: In blood, top tumor clones expanded by 2 weeks, shrinking by 4.

This table comes from immunoSEQ multiplex PCR, and its TCRdb copy is limited to in-frame clones, with some not included. The table has approximately 150,000 clones, over 80% seen once. Comment on this clone: Its antigen is unidentified.

Regarding time point: baseline pretreatment blood. Regarding treatment: 15 Gy SBRT to primary tumor, nephrectomy 4 weeks later. The tumor was a clear cell renal cell carcinoma. The sequence derives from a woman between 45 and 60 years old with renal cell carcinoma. The sequences come from blood, collected from a patient whose treatment included radiotherapy and nephrectomy.

This CDR3 is CASSATGTTNEKLFF. In DNA, the CDR3 is TGTGCCAGCAGCGCAACAGGGACAACTAATGAAAAACTGTTTTTT. The rearrangement links TRBV9 to TRBJ1-4, with D possibly being TRBD1 (6 bases). V shed 3 bases and J shed 0 bases, with 9 bases lying between them. Germline values: CDR1 SGDLS, CDR2 YYNGEE. This CDR3 contains 15 residues.